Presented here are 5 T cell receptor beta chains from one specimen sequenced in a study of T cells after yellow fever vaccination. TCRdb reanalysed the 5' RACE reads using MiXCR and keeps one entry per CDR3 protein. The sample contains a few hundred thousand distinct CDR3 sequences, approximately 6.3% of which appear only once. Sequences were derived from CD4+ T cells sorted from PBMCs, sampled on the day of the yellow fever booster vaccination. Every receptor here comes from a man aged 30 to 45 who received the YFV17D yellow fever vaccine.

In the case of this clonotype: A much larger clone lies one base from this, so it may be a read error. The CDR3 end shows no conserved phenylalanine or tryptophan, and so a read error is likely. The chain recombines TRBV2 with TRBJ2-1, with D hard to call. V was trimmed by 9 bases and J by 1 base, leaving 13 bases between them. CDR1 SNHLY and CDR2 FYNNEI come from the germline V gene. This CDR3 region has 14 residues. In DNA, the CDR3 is TGTGCCAGTAGGCCCTGGGGATCCTACAATGAGCAGTTCCTC. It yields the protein CASRPWGSYNEQFL.

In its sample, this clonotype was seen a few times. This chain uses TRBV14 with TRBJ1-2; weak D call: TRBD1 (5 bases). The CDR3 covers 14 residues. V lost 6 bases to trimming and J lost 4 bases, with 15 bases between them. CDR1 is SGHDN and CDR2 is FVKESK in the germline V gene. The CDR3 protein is CASSLIRGGYGYTF. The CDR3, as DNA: TGTGCCAGCAGTCTAATTAGGGGAGGCTATGGCTACACCTTC.

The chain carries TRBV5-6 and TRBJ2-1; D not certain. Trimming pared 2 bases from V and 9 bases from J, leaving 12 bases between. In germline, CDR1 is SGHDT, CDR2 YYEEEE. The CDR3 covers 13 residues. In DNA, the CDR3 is TGTGCCAGCAGCTTACCTTCAGCAGGTGAGCAGTTCTTC. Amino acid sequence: CASSLPSAGEQFF.

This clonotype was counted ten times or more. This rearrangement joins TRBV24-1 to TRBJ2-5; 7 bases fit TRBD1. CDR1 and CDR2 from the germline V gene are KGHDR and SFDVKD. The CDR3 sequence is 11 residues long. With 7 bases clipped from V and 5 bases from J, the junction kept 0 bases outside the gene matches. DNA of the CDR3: TGTGCCACCAGACAGGGGGAGACCCAGTACTTC. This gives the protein CATRQGETQYF.

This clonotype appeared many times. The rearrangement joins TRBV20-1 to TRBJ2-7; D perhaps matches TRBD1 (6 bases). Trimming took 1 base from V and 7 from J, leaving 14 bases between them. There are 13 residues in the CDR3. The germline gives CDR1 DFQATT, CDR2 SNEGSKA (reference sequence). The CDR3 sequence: CSARGGRGSEQYF. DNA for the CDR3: TGCAGTGCTAGAGGAGGCAGGGGAAGTGAGCAGTACTTC.